This TCR beta chain is from a study of cytomegalovirus exposure and HLA in healthy donors. The wider study: From donors who were HLA-typed, an early data release held 81 million or so unique TCRs.

All donors participated as healthy donors of bone marrow. The PCR made use of 60 Vbeta and 13 Jbeta primers. Some clones are missing from TCRdb's copy, which holds only in-frame ones; the method was immunoSEQ multiplex PCR. The data contain some 190,000 clones, more than 85% of them singletons. The V gene lost 0 bases and the J gene lost 4 bases, with 11 bases spanning the gap. CDR3 size: 14 residues. Germline loops: CDR1 SGDLS, CDR2 YYNGEE. As regards this clone: Its matching antigen is unknown.

Findings and caveats of the study: With DRB1 most and HLA-C fewest, TCR association rates differed between HLA loci in a later analysis. As was reported, the classifier diagnosed cytomegalovirus status with high specificity and sensitivity.

The TCR was taken from a woman aged 18-29 years in good health and CMV-seronegative. Sequenced material: PBMCs. The chain uses TRBV9 and TRBJ2-7, with D unresolved. CDR3 DNA sequence: TGTGCCAGCAGCGTAGGGAGCATTGGATACGAGCAGTACTTC. This encodes CASSVGSIGYEQYF.